A single sample is the source of the 18 T cell receptor beta chains below, sequenced in a study of OX40 agonist ivuxolimab in advanced cancers. TCRdb's copy holds only in-frame clones and misses some; the assay was immunoSEQ multiplex PCR. The sample carries about 53,000 clones, roughly nine tenths recorded once. Sequenced here: CD4+ or CD8+ T cells sorted from blood, sampled in a trial of the OX40 agonist ivuxolimab. The receptors originated from an adult with an advanced solid tumor such as melanoma, head and neck, liver or kidney cancer.

V usage is TRBV30 and J usage is TRBJ1-2; D unclear. The CDR3 length is 13 residues. Germline assignment: CDR1 GTSNPN and CDR2 SVGIG (reference sequence). The V and J ends lost 1 base and 8 bases respectively, with 14 bases between them. CDR3 nucleotides: TGTGCCTGGAGTGCGGGATTACTAGACGGCTACACCTTC. Translation: CAWSAGLLDGYTF. Supplemented by reference TRBV30 and TRBJ1-2, the full variable domain reads SQTIHQWPATLVQPVGSPLSLECTVEGTSNPNLYWYRQAAGRGLQLLFYSVGIGQISSEVPQNLSASRPQDRQFILSSKKLLLSDSGFYLCAWSAGLLDGYTFGSGTRLTVV.

This rearrangement joins TRBV6-1 to TRBJ2-1; TRBD1 is a possible D gene (5 bases). This CDR3 is 15 amino acids long. Deletions cut 2 bases from V and 2 bases from J, with 10 bases between. Germline values: CDR1 MNHNS, CDR2 SASEGT. DNA for the CDR3: TGTGCCAGCAGTGAATTTACAGGTACCTACAATGAGCAGTTCTTC. This sequence encodes CASSEFTGTYNEQFF.

The chain combines TRBV10-3 with TRBJ1-2; TRBD1 matches at 9 bases. Looked up from germline, CDR1 is ENHRY and CDR2 is SYGVKD. The CDR3 has 15 residues. V lost 2 bases and J lost 8; bases outside the gene matches: 9. CDR3 residues: CAISEANRDREGYTF. In DNA form, the CDR3 reads TGTGCCATCAGTGAGGCAAACCGGGACAGGGAGGGCTACACCTTC.

This clone turned up a few times. This chain joins TRBV18 and TRBJ1-2, with D perhaps TRBD1 (6 bases). The length of the CDR3 is 14 residues. Trimming removed 4 bases from V and 1 base from J, with 10 bases in between. Germline assignment: CDR1 KGHSH and CDR2 LQKENI. CDR3 coding DNA: TGTGCCAGCTCACGGGACACCGATAACTATGGCTACACCTTC. The encoded protein is CASSRDTDNYGYTF.

The V and J genes are TRBV2 and TRBJ2-2, with 11 bases matching TRBD2. CDR1 SNHLY and CDR2 FYNNEI come from the germline V gene. The CDR3 sequence is 15 residues long. The ends lost 2 bases at V and 7 bases at J; junction bases unmatched: 3. Here the CDR3 reads CASSELAGGGGELFF. CDR3 coding DNA: TGTGCCAGCAGTGAACTAGCGGGGGGAGGCGGGGAGCTGTTTTTT.

The rearrangement uses TRBV6-6 and TRBJ2-3; perhaps TRBD2 as D (5 bases). This CDR3 contains 14 residues. V was pared by 6 bases and J by 6 bases, with 16 bases between. From germline, CDR1 is MNHNY and CDR2 SVGAGI (reference sequence). This chain's CDR3 is CASSPLQPGDTQYF. DNA of the CDR3: TGTGCCAGCAGCCCTCTCCAGCCGGGGGATACGCAGTATTTT.

The CDR3 DNA reads as TGCGCCACCGCGTGGGTCGCTCGGAGAAATGAAAAACTGTTTTTT. It yields the protein CATAWVARRNEKLFF. This rearrangement joins TRBV5-1 to TRBJ1-4; D not resolved. The CDR3 length is 15 residues. The V and J ends lost 9 bases and 5 bases respectively, with 20 bases between them. Germline V gene lookup returns CDR1 SGHRS and CDR2 YFSETQ.

The V call is TRBV5-6, the J call TRBJ1-6, with D possibly being TRBD1 (5 bases). V was cut by 4 bases and J by 7 bases, with 12 bases left in between. The germline gives CDR1 SGHDT, CDR2 YYEEEE. The CDR3 is made up of 14 amino acids. The CDR3 bases are TGTGCCAGCAGCGAGGACACGGGGAATTCACCCCTCCACTTT. This encodes CASSEDTGNSPLHF. The complete variable domain, with remaining parts taken from reference TRBV5-6 and TRBJ1-6, reads DAGVTQSPTHLIKTRGQQVTLRCSPKSGHDTVSWYQQALGQGPQFIFQYYEEEERQRGNFPDRFSGHQFPNYSSELNVNALLLGDSALYLCASSEDTGNSPLHFGNGTRLTVT.

The chain recombines TRBV21-1 with TRBJ1-4. TRBV21-1 is designated a pseudogene. This CDR3 has 15 residues. The CDR3 DNA sequence: TGTGCCAGCAGCAAAGTTTGCGGTGAGAATGAAAAACTGTTTTTT. Translation gives CASSKVCGENEKLFF.

The V call is TRBV7-2, the J call TRBJ1-5; TRBD1 matches 7 bases. The ends lost 5 bases at V and 2 bases at J; junction bases unmatched: 3. The CDR3 contains 14 residues. In germline, CDR1 is SGHTA, CDR2 FQGNSA. CDR3 residues: CASSLRGGNQPQHF. The DNA for the CDR3 is TGTGCCAGCAGCCTCAGGGGGGGCAATCAGCCCCAGCATTTT.

The chain couples TRBV5-1 to TRBJ2-3; D unresolved. This CDR3 spans 15 amino acids. V lost 0 bases to trimming and J lost 2 bases, with 10 bases between them. Germline loops: CDR1 SGHRS, CDR2 YFSETQ. CDR3 sequence reads: CASSLEGSSTDTQYF. The CDR3 DNA is TGCGCCAGCAGCTTGGAGGGATCCTCCACAGATACGCAGTATTTT.

This clone has a handful of counts. The rearrangement uses TRBV5-6 and TRBJ2-7; 9 bases are shared with TRBD1. Looked up from germline, CDR1 is SGHDT and CDR2 is YYEEEE. Trimming cost V 6 bases and J 3 bases; bases outside gene matches: 7. The CDR3 has 14 residues. CDR3 nucleotide sequence: TGTGCCAGCACGCGCTTGGGACAGGGCTACGAGCAGTACTTC. It encodes CASTRLGQGYEQYF.

The rearrangement joins TRBV7-2 to TRBJ1-5, with a possible D match to TRBD1 (6 bases). Germline CDR1 and CDR2: SGHTA and FQGNSA. The CDR3 extends over 13 amino acids. Trimming pared 1 base from V and 16 bases from J, leaving 17 bases between. The CDR3 reads CASSLEAGDIQHF. The DNA for the CDR3 is TGTGCCAGCAGCTTAGAGGCAGGGGACATCCAACATTTT.

The CDR3 DNA follows: TGTGCCAGCAGGGATGGGACACAGGGGCTTGTGAACACTGAAGCTTTCTTT. Translation: CASRDGTQGLVNTEAFF. The genes are TRBV28 and TRBJ1-1; 7 nucleotides align to TRBD1. Germline V lookup: CDR1 MDHEN, CDR2 SYDVKM. The trim removed 6 bases at V and 0 bases at J, leaving 13 bases unmatched. This CDR3 is built from 17 residues.

This clone has more than one count but fewer than ten. V and J are TRBV5-1 and TRBJ1-5; D unclear. The germline gives CDR1 SGHRS, CDR2 YFSETQ. CDR3 length: 14 residues. Trimming shortened V by 2 bases and J by 3 bases, and 9 bases separated the two germline ends. CDR3: CASSFSPDNQPQHF. CDR3 sequence (DNA): TGCGCCAGCAGCTTTTCTCCGGACAATCAGCCCCAGCATTTT.

On this clone itself: A read error may account for a junction end that differs from germline. The V and J genes are TRBV7-7 and TRBJ2-5; the match to TRBD1 covers 8 bases. The CDR3 loop spans 15 amino acids. From germline, CDR1 is SSHAT and CDR2 FNYEAQ (reference sequence). CDR3 amino acids: CASSLADRGGETQYF. The DNA for the CDR3 is TGTGCTAGCAGCTTAGCCGACAGGGGCGGGGAGACCCAGTACTTC.

The chain couples TRBV7-8 to TRBJ2-5; 7 nucleotides line up with TRBD1. There are 17 residues in the CDR3. The junction had 8 bases not matched to a gene; V was cut back by 0 bases and J by 1 base. Germline CDR1 reads SGHVS; CDR2 reads FQNEAQ. CDR3 sequence: CASSLAAGGEAQETQYF. CDR3 DNA: TGTGCCAGCAGCTTAGCAGCAGGGGGAGAGGCCCAAGAGACCCAGTACTTC.

This chain connects TRBV5-1 to TRBJ2-3, with TRBD2 identical over 11 bases. CDR1 and CDR2 (germline): SGHRS, YFSETQ. Trimming removed 1 base from V and 3 bases from J; junction bases left unmatched: 1. The CDR3 has 15 amino acids. The DNA for the CDR3 is TGCGCCAGCAGCTTGACTAGCGGGAGTACAGATACGCAGTATTTT. Protein product: CASSLTSGSTDTQYF.